Sequencing of this T cell receptor beta chain was carried out in a study of early T cells in non-severe SARS-CoV-2 infection. In the study overall: Bulk RNA isolated from unsorted whole blood underwent sequencing; chains were not paired. Notes on the study in general: Comparison of clonotypes with VDJdb favored anti-spike CD8 responses while missing private and CD4 specificities.

There are a few counts of this clonotype. Its matching antigen is unknown. The CDR3 spans 11 residues. Germline V gene sequence: CDR1 SQVTM, CDR2 ANQGSEA. Attachment of unique molecular identifiers was made to individual cDNA molecules. TCRdb fed the 5' RACE reads into MiXCR, producing one record per CDR3 protein. The sample includes about 80,000 distinct CDR3 sequences, 14% seen only once; the top ten take roughly 9.7%. This sequence joins TRBV29-1 and TRBJ1-1; D ambiguous. The sample consisted of whole blood. The receptor was derived from an adult who was a healthcare worker with PCR-confirmed SARS-CoV-2 infection or an uninfected control (not recorded which). The CDR3 loop is CIVGGDTEAFF. Here the CDR3 DNA reads TGCATCGTGGGAGGTGACACTGAAGCTTTCTTT.